The next 10 T cell receptor beta chains were all read from a single sample in a study of CXCR3-negative and CXCR3-positive naive CD8 T cells. Their antigens remain unidentified. With UMI labels, 5' RACE was used to prepare the TRB cDNA libraries. TCRdb re-called the 5' RACE reads and catalogs CDR3 proteins one per entry, DNA excluded. In all, the sample yields 150,000 to 160,000 distinct CDR3 sequences. Overall study findings and caveats: TRB CDR3s of CXCR3-positive naive cells were more hydrophobic than those of CXCR3-negative naive cells.

The sequenced material came from naive CXCR3+ CD8+ T cells from blood. Subset of the sample: CD45RO-CCR7+CD27+CD95- naive CD8+ T cells expressing CXCR3 (TNR3+). The receptor set was obtained from a human donor in good health. Some clones in this sample may be carry-over from other donors' samples.

J is TRBJ2-5 and V is TRBV6-4; the TRBD1 assignment by TCRdb is unverifiable without DNA. The CDR3 contains 15 residues. Germline CDR1 MRHNA, CDR2 SNTAGT. This CDR3 reads CASSVGGGDAETQYF.

This chain connects TRBV25-1 to TRBJ2-1; the D call of TRBD1 rests on TCRdb alone, since no DNA is present to check it. CDR3 length equals 15 residues. Germline V CDR1 and CDR2: MGHDK, SYGVNS. CDR3 sequence reads: CASSEFGGRYNEQFF. Variable domain in full (rest from reference TRBV25-1 and TRBJ2-1): EADIYQTPRYLVIGTGKKITLECSQTMGHDKMYWYQQDPGMELHLIHYSYGVNSTEKGDLSSESTVSRIRTEHFPLTLESARPSHTSQYLCASSEFGGRYNEQFFGPGTRLTVL.

The chain joins TRBV20-1 to TRBJ2-5; TCRdb proposes TRBD2, but this gene call is untestable without DNA. The CDR3 sequence is 15 residues long. CDR1 is DFQATT, CDR2 SNEGSKA, per germline (reference sequence). CDR3 sequence reads: CSARGYLQGGETQYF.

The gene calls are TRBV29-1 and TRBJ2-4; TCRdb returns TRBD1, unconfirmable since there is no DNA. CDR1 is SQVTM and CDR2 is ANQGSEA in the germline V gene. The CDR3 extends over 12 amino acids. CDR3: CSALGGLDIQYF.

The rearrangement uses TRBV13 and TRBJ1-2. Germline CDR1 reads PRHDT; CDR2 reads FYEKMQ (reference sequence). The CDR3 has 13 residues. The CDR3 sequence: CASSLVTQVGYTF. Full variable domain (remainder filled in from reference TRBV13 and TRBJ1-2): AAGVIQSPRHLIKEKRETATLKCYPIPRHDTVYWYQQGPGQDPQFLISFYEKMQSDKGSIPDRFSAQQFSDYHSELNMSSLELGDSALYFCASSLVTQVGYTFGSGTRLTVV.

This rearrangement joins TRBV7-9 to TRBJ2-1; TCRdb picks TRBD2, but there is no DNA to check that call. The germline V gene has CDR1 SEHNR and CDR2 FQNEAQ (reference sequence). The CDR3 is 16 residues long. CDR3: CASTGQRAGDYNEQFF.

This chain links TRBV6-5 with TRBJ2-1; absent DNA, TCRdb's TRBD2 call cannot be checked. The germline gives CDR1 MNHEY, CDR2 SVGAGI. CDR3 length equals 16 residues. The CDR3 protein is CASSYGLAGGPNEQLF.

This rearrangement joins TRBV15 to TRBJ2-5; the TCRdb call, TRBD2, lacks DNA for checking. The germline gives CDR1 LNHNV, CDR2 YYDKDF (reference sequence). The CDR3 extends over 17 amino acids. The CDR3 region is CATSRERVLGPQETQYF.

The chain joins TRBV27 to TRBJ2-3; TCRdb's D call of TRBD2 is untestable without DNA. The germline V gene encodes CDR1 MNHEY and CDR2 SMNVEV (reference sequence). This CDR3 is built from 15 residues. The CDR3 reads CASSSPQEGTDTQYF.

This chain joins TRBV20-1 and TRBJ2-7. The CDR3 runs to 11 residues. From germline, CDR1 is DFQATT and CDR2 SNEGSKA (reference sequence). The CDR3: CSARDFYEQYF.